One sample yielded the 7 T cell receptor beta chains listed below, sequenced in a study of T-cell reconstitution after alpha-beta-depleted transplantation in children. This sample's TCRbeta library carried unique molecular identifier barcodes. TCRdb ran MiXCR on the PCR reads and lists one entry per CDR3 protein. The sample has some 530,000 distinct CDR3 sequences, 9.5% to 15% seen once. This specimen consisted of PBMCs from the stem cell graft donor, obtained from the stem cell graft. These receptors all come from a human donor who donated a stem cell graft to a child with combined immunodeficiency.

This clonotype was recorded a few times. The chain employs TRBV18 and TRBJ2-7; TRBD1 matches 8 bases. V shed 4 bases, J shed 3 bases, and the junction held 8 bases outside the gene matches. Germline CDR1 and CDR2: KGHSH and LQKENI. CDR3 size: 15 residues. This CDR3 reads CASSRSGTGGYEQYF. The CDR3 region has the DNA TGTGCCAGCTCACGATCCGGGACAGGAGGCTACGAGCAGTACTTC. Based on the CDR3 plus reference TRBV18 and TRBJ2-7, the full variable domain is NAGVMQNPRHLVRRRGQEARLRCSPMKGHSHVYWYRQLPEEGLKFMVYLQKENIIDESGMPKERFSAEFPKEGPSILRIQQVVRGDSAAYFCASSRSGTGGYEQYFGPGTRLTVT.

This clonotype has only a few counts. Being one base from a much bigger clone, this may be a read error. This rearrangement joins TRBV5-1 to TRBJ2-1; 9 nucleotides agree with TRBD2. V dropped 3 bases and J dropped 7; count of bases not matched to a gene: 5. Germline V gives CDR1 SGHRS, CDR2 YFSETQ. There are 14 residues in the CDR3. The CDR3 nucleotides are TGCGCCAGCAGCTCCGGGACTAGCCTAAATGAGCAGTTCTTC. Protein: CASSSGTSLNEQFF.

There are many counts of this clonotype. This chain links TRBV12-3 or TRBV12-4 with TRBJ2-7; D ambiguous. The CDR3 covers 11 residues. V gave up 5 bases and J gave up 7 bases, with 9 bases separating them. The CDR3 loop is CASSQTGEQYF. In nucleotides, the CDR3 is TGTGCCAGCAGTCAGACTGGTGAGCAGTACTTC.

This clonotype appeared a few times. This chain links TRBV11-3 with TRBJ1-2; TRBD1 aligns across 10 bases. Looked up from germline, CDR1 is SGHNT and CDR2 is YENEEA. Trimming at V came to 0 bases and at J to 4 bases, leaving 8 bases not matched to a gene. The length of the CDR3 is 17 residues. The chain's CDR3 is CASSLDRGQGLGYGYTF. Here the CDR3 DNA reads TGTGCCAGCAGCTTAGATAGGGGACAGGGGCTGGGCTATGGCTACACCTTC.

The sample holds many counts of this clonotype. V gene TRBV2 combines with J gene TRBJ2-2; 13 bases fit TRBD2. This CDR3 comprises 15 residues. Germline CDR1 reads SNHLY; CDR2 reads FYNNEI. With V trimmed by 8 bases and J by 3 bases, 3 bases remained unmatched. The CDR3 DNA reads TGTGCCAGCGAGGGACTAGCGGGGTACACCGGGGAGCTGTTTTTT. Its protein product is CASEGLAGYTGELFF.

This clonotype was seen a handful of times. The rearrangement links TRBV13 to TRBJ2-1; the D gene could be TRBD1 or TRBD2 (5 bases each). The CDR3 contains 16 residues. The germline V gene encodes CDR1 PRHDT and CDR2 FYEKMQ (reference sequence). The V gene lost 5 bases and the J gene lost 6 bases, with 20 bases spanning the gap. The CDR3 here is CASSPPHDGGFNEQFF. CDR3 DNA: TGTGCCAGCAGCCCTCCCCACGATGGGGGTTTCAATGAGCAGTTCTTC. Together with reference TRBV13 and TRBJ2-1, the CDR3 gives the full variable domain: AAGVIQSPRHLIKEKRETATLKCYPIPRHDTVYWYQQGPGQDPQFLISFYEKMQSDKGSIPDRFSAQQFSDYHSELNMSSLELGDSALYFCASSPPHDGGFNEQFFGPGTRLTVL.

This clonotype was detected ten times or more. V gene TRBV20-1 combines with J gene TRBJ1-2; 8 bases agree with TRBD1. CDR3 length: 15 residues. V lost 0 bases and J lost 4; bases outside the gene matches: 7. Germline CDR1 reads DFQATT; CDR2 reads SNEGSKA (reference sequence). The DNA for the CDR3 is TGCAGTGCTAGAGATCTCGGACAGGGAGGCTATGGCTACACCTTC. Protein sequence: CSARDLGQGGYGYTF.